This T cell receptor beta chain was profiled in a study of T-cell memory formation after mild COVID-19. Study results and limitations: Memory from before infection featured some responding clones, which suggests cross-reactive memory joined. CD4+ contracting clones were mainly CM and EM; CD8+ ones, EMRA.

cDNA libraries for TCR alpha and TCR beta, carrying sample barcodes and UMIs, came from 5'RACE with constant-segment primers. TCRdb re-called the 5' RACE reads through MiXCR, storing one row per CDR3 protein. The table has around 140,000 distinct CDR3 sequences, 20% to 25% seen once. As for this clonotype: The target antigen is unknown.

CDR3 length equals 14 residues. V lost 6 bases, J lost 4 bases, and 6 bases stayed unmatched. The clonotype originates from an adult woman who had mild COVID-19 (a few samples of this study predate the infection). Cell type and time point are not known. The sequenced sample was PBMCs or a T cell subset sorted from them (not recorded which). The chain uses TRBV12-3 or TRBV12-4 and TRBJ1-1; TRBD1 agrees at 9 bases. This CDR3 reads CASSMGQGRTEAFF. Here the CDR3 DNA reads TGTGCCAGCAGCATGGGACAGGGTCGCACTGAAGCTTTCTTT.